These 18 T cell receptor beta chains were all obtained from the same sample, sequenced in a study of metastatic and nonmetastatic thyroid tumors. TCRdb re-analyzed the PCR reads through MiXCR. The data show over 12,000 clones, 25% to 35% seen once. Thyroid surgery took place with no prior treatment in any patient. Sequences were obtained from tumor tissue. These receptors were obtained from a female donor with papillary thyroid cancer or a benign thyroid nodule (not recorded which). Some clones in this sample may be carry-over from other donors' samples.

J is TRBJ2-6 and V is TRBV20-1; D not certain. The CDR3 contains 13 residues. With 2 bases removed from V and 2 bases from J, the gap between germline ends came to 4 bases. Germline V gene sequence: CDR1 DFQATT, CDR2 SNEGSKA (reference sequence). The CDR3 region is CSARRPGANVLTF. The CDR3 DNA sequence: TGCAGTGCTAGAAGGCCTGGGGCCAACGTCCTGACTTTC.

At least ten counts were recorded for this clone. The chain combines TRBV30 with TRBJ1-1; maybe TRBD1 (5 bases). The CDR3 loop spans 13 amino acids. V gave up 0 bases and J gave up 4 bases, with 9 bases separating them. Per germline, CDR1 GTSNPN and CDR2 SVGIG (reference sequence). In DNA form, the CDR3 reads TGTGCCTGGAGTGTGGGGGGACGCACTGAAGCTTTCTTT. Its translation: CAWSVGGRTEAFF.

This clone was detected a few times. The chain uses TRBV30 and TRBJ2-2; a weak D match, TRBD1 (5 bases). The germline V and J ends were trimmed by 5 bases and 0 bases, with 10 bases remaining between them. The CDR3 has 14 residues. Germline CDR1 reads GTSNPN; CDR2 reads SVGIG (reference sequence). CDR3 nucleotide sequence: TGTGCCTGGGATAGACAGACGAACACCGGGGAGCTGTTTTTT. Translation gives CAWDRQTNTGELFF.

The rearrangement uses TRBV30 and TRBJ1-2; possibly TRBD1 for D (6 bases). CDR3 length equals 15 residues. CDR1 and CDR2 from the germline V gene are GTSNPN and SVGIG (reference sequence). V was shortened by 2 bases and J by 2 bases, with 15 bases between the two germline ends. CDR3 sequence (DNA): TGTGCCTGGAGTAATCACAGGGTACTAAACTATGGCTACACCTTC. It specifies CAWSNHRVLNYGYTF.

This clone came up a few times. J is TRBJ1-5 and V is TRBV6-2 or TRBV6-3; D not certain. The V and J ends lost 8 bases and 0 bases respectively, with 8 bases between them. Germline V gives CDR1 MNHEY, CDR2 SVGEGT. The CDR3 consists of 13 residues. The CDR3 sequence: CASSVYSNQPQHF. CDR3 DNA: TGTGCCAGCTCGGTGTATAGCAATCAGCCCCAGCATTTT.

This clone has only a few counts. The rearrangement links TRBV10-3 to TRBJ2-1, with TRBD2 identical over 9 bases. The V gene's germline CDR1 is ENHRY and CDR2 SYGVKD. The CDR3 is made up of 16 amino acids. V lost 3 bases and J lost 0; bases outside the gene matches: 3. The CDR3 loop reads CAISDISGSSYNEQFF. CDR3 DNA: TGTGCCATCAGTGATATTAGCGGGAGCTCCTACAATGAGCAGTTCTTC.

This clone was detected a few times. The chain joins TRBV28 to TRBJ2-1; D not resolved. V lost 6 bases and J 6 bases, leaving 9 bases between the germline ends. The CDR3 consists of 12 residues. Germline CDR1 reads MDHEN; CDR2 reads SYDVKM. CDR3 bases: TGTGCCAGCAGCCTTGCCAGCAATGAGCAGTTCTTC. It specifies CASSLASNEQFF.

By sample share, this clone is medium-sized. The V call is TRBV7-2, the J call TRBJ2-2; D might be TRBD1 or TRBD2, each matching 5 bases. V shed 1 base and J shed 3 bases, with 12 bases lying between them. This CDR3 contains 16 residues. The germline CDR1 and CDR2 sequences are SGHTA and FQGNSA. The CDR3 DNA reads TGTGCCAGCAGCTTAGTGGGCCAGGGAGACACCGGGGAGCTGTTTTTT. It specifies CASSLVGQGDTGELFF.

The chain employs TRBV11-2 and TRBJ2-7, with D unresolved. The CDR3 extends over 14 amino acids. In germline, CDR1 is SGHAT, CDR2 FQNNGV. V gave up 1 base and J gave up 5 bases, with 12 bases separating them. DNA of the CDR3: TGTGCCAGCAGCTTAGTTCCAGGTTCCCACGAGCAGTACTTC. The encoded protein is CASSLVPGSHEQYF.

This clone is judged medium-sized. This chain joins TRBV30 and TRBJ2-6; D possibly uses TRBD1 or TRBD2 (6 bases each). The CDR3 consists of 18 residues. The V and J ends lost 4 bases and 0 bases respectively, with 19 bases between them. The germline V gene has CDR1 GTSNPN and CDR2 SVGIG (reference sequence). The CDR3: CAWTPPGAEGSGANVLTF. The CDR3 DNA follows: TGTGCCTGGACCCCCCCGGGGGCGGAGGGCTCTGGGGCCAACGTCCTGACTTTC.

This clone appeared many times. The CDR3 DNA follows: TGTGCCAGCAGCCGACCCGCCCGACAGGTACTGAGTCCAGATACGCAGTATTTT. Protein sequence: CASSRPARQVLSPDTQYF. The chain carries TRBV11-1 and TRBJ2-3; a weak D match, TRBD1 (6 bases). Trimming stripped 5 bases from V and 4 bases from J, with 25 bases between. In germline, CDR1 is SGHAT, CDR2 FQDESV (reference sequence). The CDR3 is 18 amino acids. The full variable domain, its missing parts supplied by reference TRBV11-1 and TRBJ2-3, is EAEVAQSPRYKITEKSQAVAFWCDPISGHATLYWYRQILGQGPELLVQFQDESVVDDSQLPKDRFSAERLKGVDSTLKIQPAELGDSAMYLCASSRPARQVLSPDTQYFGPGTRLTVL.

This clone is medium-sized within its sample. This chain uses TRBV30 with TRBJ2-1, with D unclear. The germline V gene encodes CDR1 GTSNPN and CDR2 SVGIG (reference sequence). CDR3 length: 15 amino acids. V was cut by 3 bases and J by 9 bases, with 21 bases left in between. The CDR3 DNA reads TGTGCCTGGAGCAACCAGGAAATCCTGTTTCCTGAGCAGTTCTTC. Amino acid sequence: CAWSNQEILFPEQFF.

The CDR3 sequence is CASSSQLNTEAFF. For the CDR3, the DNA is TGTGCCAGCAGTTCACAGTTGAACACTGAAGCTTTCTTT. The genes are TRBV27 and TRBJ1-1; D is unresolved. V lost 4 bases and J 0 bases, leaving 6 bases between the germline ends. Germline values: CDR1 MNHEY, CDR2 SMNVEV (reference sequence). This CDR3 has 13 residues.

The rearrangement uses TRBV6-1 and TRBJ1-1; 8 bases match TRBD1. This CDR3 has 15 residues. The J segment lost 7 bases and the V segment lost 7 bases, leaving 14 bases of the junction unmatched. Germline V gene lookup returns CDR1 MNHNS and CDR2 SASEGT. CDR3 DNA: TGTGCCAGCATTCCACCAGGGGGCTCAGGCATTGAAGCTTTCTTT. Protein sequence: CASIPPGGSGIEAFF.

V is TRBV6-2 or TRBV6-3 and J is TRBJ2-1, with 14 bases identical to TRBD2. V was pared by 0 bases and J by 5 bases, with 9 bases of the junction left unmatched. This CDR3 contains 19 residues. The V gene's germline CDR1 is MNHEY and CDR2 SVGEGT. The CDR3 nucleotides are TGTGCCAGCAGTTACTCACGGGGACTAGCGGGAGACTTAAACAATGAGCAGTTCTTC. As protein: CASSYSRGLAGDLNNEQFF.

This clone was counted only a few times. The chain links TRBV7-2 to TRBJ2-5; possibly TRBD2 for D (6 bases). The V and J ends lost 1 base and 5 bases respectively, with 11 bases between them. CDR1 and CDR2 from the germline V gene are SGHTA and FQGNSA. The CDR3 is made up of 14 amino acids. The CDR3 bases are TGTGCCAGCAGCTTAGGCGGTGGGGGGGAGACCCAGTACTTC. Protein sequence: CASSLGGGGETQYF.

The V call is TRBV20-1, the J call TRBJ2-7; the match to TRBD1 covers 12 bases. CDR1 is DFQATT, CDR2 SNEGSKA, per germline (reference sequence). The CDR3 covers 15 residues. Trimming cost V 2 bases and J 2 bases; bases outside gene matches: 4. In DNA form, the CDR3 reads TGCAGTGCTAGATCCGGGACAGGGGGCGCCTACGAGCAGTACTTC. Translating it yields CSARSGTGGAYEQYF.

This rearrangement joins TRBV4-3 to TRBJ1-1; D ambiguous. Trimming removed 0 bases at V and 4 bases at J, with 21 bases between. CDR1 is LGHNA, CDR2 YSLEER, per germline. CDR3 length: 18 residues. CDR3 region: CASSQDLGSSSAGTEAFF. The CDR3 DNA reads TGCGCCAGCAGCCAAGATCTCGGCAGTTCATCGGCGGGCACTGAAGCTTTCTTT.